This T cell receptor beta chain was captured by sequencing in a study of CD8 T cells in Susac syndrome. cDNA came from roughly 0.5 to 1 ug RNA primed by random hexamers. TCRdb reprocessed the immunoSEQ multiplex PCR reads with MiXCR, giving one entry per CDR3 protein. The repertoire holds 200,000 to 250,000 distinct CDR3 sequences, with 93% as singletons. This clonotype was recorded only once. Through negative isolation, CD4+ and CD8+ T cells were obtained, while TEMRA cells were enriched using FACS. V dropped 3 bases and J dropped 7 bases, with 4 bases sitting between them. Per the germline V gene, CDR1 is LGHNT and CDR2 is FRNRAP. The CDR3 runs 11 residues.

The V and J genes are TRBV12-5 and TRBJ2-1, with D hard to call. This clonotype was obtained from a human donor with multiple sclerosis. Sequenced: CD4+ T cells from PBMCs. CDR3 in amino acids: CASGLRNEQFF. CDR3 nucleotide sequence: TGTGCTAGTGGTTTACGGAATGAGCAGTTCTTC. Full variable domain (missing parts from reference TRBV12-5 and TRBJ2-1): DARVTQTPRHKVTEMGQEVTMRCQPILGHNTVFWYRQTMMQGLELLAYFRNRAPLDDSGMPKDRFSAEMPDATLATLKIQPSEPRDSAVYFCASGLRNEQFFGPGTRLTVL.